One sample yielded the 14 T cell receptor beta chains listed below, sequenced in a study of blood T cell repertoires in COVID-19. Using immunoSEQ multiplex PCR, the repertoire was profiled, and TCRdb retains in-frame clones only, with some absent. The sample holds roughly 140,000 clones, around 80% seen once. Sequenced sample: PBMCs or T cells enriched from blood (not recorded which). The receptors here all came from a man between 50 and 59 years old who had recovered from COVID-19.

The chain carries TRBV7-9 and TRBJ1-2; TRBD1 matches 10 bases. The CDR3 runs 14 residues. The germline gives CDR1 SEHNR, CDR2 FQNEAQ (reference sequence). V gave up 2 bases and J gave up 6 bases; unmatched junction bases: 3. DNA of the CDR3: TGTGCCAGCAGCTTACGGGGGACAGGGGATGGCTACACCTTC. Residues: CASSLRGTGDGYTF.

The chain is built from TRBV19 and TRBJ2-7, with 14 nucleotides matching TRBD2. V lost 5 bases, J lost 4 bases, and 7 bases stayed unmatched. In germline, CDR1 is LNHDA, CDR2 SQIVND (reference sequence). This CDR3 is built from 16 residues. CDR3 sequence (DNA): TGTGCCAGTAGTCCCGGACTAGCGGGGGGTTTATACGAGCAGTACTTC. Translating gives CASSPGLAGGLYEQYF.

This chain connects TRBV9 to TRBJ2-3; 10 bases map to TRBD2. This CDR3 is 17 amino acids long. Germline V gene lookup returns CDR1 SGDLS and CDR2 YYNGEE. The ends lost 0 bases at V and 3 bases at J; junction bases unmatched: 7. CDR3: CASSVGIAGGQTDTQYF. The DNA for the CDR3 is TGTGCCAGCAGCGTAGGAATAGCGGGGGGCCAAACAGATACGCAGTATTTT.

The rearrangement uses TRBV29-1 and TRBJ2-1, with TRBD2 identical over 12 bases. V was pared by 6 bases and J by 8 bases, with 8 bases of the junction left unmatched. The CDR3 covers 14 residues. Germline CDR1 is SQVTM and CDR2 is ANQGSEA. The CDR3 sequence: CSVILAGGPYEQFF. In DNA form, the CDR3 reads TGCAGCGTCATTCTAGCGGGGGGGCCCTATGAGCAGTTCTTC.

The rearrangement uses TRBV7-2 and TRBJ2-1; 7 nucleotides align to TRBD2. Germline CDR1 SGHTA, CDR2 FQGNSA. Trimming at V came to 4 bases and at J to 4 bases, leaving 10 bases not matched to a gene. CDR3 length: 16 residues. The CDR3 here is CASSWAGQRGYNEQFF. CDR3 nucleotides: TGTGCCAGCAGCTGGGCCGGTCAGCGGGGATACAATGAGCAGTTCTTC.

The chain combines TRBV11-2 with TRBJ2-1; D perhaps matches TRBD1 (6 bases). This CDR3 is 14 amino acids long. V was cut by 3 bases and J by 5 bases, with 11 bases left in between. Per the germline V gene, CDR1 is SGHAT and CDR2 is FQNNGV. This CDR3 reads CASSFTPGDNEQFF. CDR3 nucleotides: TGTGCCAGCAGCTTTACCCCAGGGGACAATGAGCAGTTCTTC.

This clone was seen only a few times. The chain employs TRBV2 and TRBJ1-2, with 9 bases identical to TRBD1. The CDR3 is 14 amino acids. V lost 6 bases, J lost 8 bases, and 10 bases stayed unmatched. The germline V gene encodes CDR1 SNHLY and CDR2 FYNNEI. CDR3 in amino acids: CASREGQGILGYTF. CDR3 coding DNA: TGTGCCAGCAGGGAGGGACAGGGAATTTTAGGCTACACCTTC.

The chain carries TRBV19 and TRBJ2-1, with TRBD1 matching over 8 bases. The CDR3 sequence is 15 residues long. Germline CDR1 is LNHDA and CDR2 is SQIVND (reference sequence). Trimming cost V 4 bases and J 5 bases; bases outside gene matches: 7. The DNA for the CDR3 is TGTGCCAGTAGTAACCGGGACAGGACACACAATGAGCAGTTCTTC. Translated, it gives CASSNRDRTHNEQFF.

This sequence joins TRBV11-2 and TRBJ1-1; D remains unclear. V was shortened by 4 bases and J by 12 bases, with 18 bases between the two germline ends. Germline values: CDR1 SGHAT, CDR2 FQNNGV. The CDR3 is 13 amino acids. The CDR3 coding sequence is TGTGCCAGCAGCTCAACCTCCAAACGAGGGACTTTCTTT. It codes for CASSSTSKRGTFF.

This clone has just a few counts. The chain employs TRBV14 and TRBJ2-7; 7 bases fit TRBD1. The CDR3 consists of 17 residues. J lost 3 bases, V lost 1 base, and 12 bases had no gene match. CDR1 is SGHDN and CDR2 is FVKESK in the germline V gene. The chain's CDR3 is CASSQGLGTAIGYEQYF. CDR3 in DNA: TGTGCCAGCAGCCAAGGGCTTGGGACAGCGATCGGCTACGAGCAGTACTTC.

This chain connects TRBV5-1 to TRBJ2-3; TRBD2 is a possible D gene (5 bases). CDR1 is SGHRS and CDR2 is YFSETQ in the germline V gene. The CDR3 has 16 amino acids. V was cut by 5 bases and J by 0 bases, with 16 bases left in between. The CDR3 DNA is TGCGCCAGCAGGCTGAGGGAGCTTGCTAGCACAGATACGCAGTATTTT. Protein product: CASRLRELASTDTQYF.

This chain links TRBV21-1 with TRBJ2-2; TRBD1 is the table's D call, not checked against the DNA. TRBV21-1 is flagged as a pseudogene. The CDR3 is 16 amino acids. The CDR3 region is CASSKVRQGAFGELFF. In nucleotides, the CDR3 is TGTGCCAGCAGCAAAGTTCGACAGGGGGCGTTCGGGGAGCTGTTTTTT.

V and J are TRBV4-3 and TRBJ1-1; weak D call: TRBD1 (5 bases). This CDR3 comprises 15 residues. In germline, CDR1 is LGHNA, CDR2 YSLEER. Trimming took 0 bases from V and 5 from J, leaving 13 bases between them. CDR3 in DNA: TGCGCCAGCAGCCAAGATCCAGGGCGGGGGACTGAAGCTTTCTTT. As protein: CASSQDPGRGTEAFF.

The CDR3 protein is CASNQNTGSDYGYTF. DNA of the CDR3: TGCGCCAGCAATCAGAACACAGGGAGCGACTATGGCTACACCTTC. This chain connects TRBV5-1 to TRBJ1-2, with D perhaps matching TRBD1 (6 bases). Per germline, CDR1 SGHRS and CDR2 YFSETQ. The CDR3 runs to 15 residues. Trimming stripped 6 bases from V and 3 bases from J, with 18 bases between.